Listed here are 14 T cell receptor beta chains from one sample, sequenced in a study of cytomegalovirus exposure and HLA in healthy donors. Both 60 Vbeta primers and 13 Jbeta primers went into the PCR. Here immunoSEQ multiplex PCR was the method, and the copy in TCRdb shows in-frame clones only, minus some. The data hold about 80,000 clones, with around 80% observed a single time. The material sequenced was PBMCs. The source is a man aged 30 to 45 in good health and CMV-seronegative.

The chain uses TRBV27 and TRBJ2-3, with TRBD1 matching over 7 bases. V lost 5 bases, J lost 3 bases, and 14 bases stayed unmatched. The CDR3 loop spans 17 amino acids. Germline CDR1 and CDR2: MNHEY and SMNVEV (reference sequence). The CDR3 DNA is TGTGCCAGCAGTCGACCCGCGGACAGGCGACGGACAGATACGCAGTATTTT. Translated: CASSRPADRRRTDTQYF.

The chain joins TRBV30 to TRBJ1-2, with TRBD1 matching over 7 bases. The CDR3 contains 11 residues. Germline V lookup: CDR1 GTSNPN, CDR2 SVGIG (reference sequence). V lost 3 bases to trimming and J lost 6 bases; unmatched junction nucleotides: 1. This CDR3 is CAWRTGNGYTF. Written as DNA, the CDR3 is TGTGCCTGGAGGACAGGGAATGGCTACACCTTC.

This CDR3 reads CASSLTDYGYTF. In DNA form, the CDR3 reads TGTGCCAGCAGTTTAACAGACTATGGCTACACCTTC. The gene calls are TRBV28 and TRBJ1-2; the D is unclear. The CDR3 loop spans 12 amino acids. In germline, CDR1 is MDHEN, CDR2 SYDVKM. V lost 2 bases and J 3 bases, leaving 4 bases between the germline ends.

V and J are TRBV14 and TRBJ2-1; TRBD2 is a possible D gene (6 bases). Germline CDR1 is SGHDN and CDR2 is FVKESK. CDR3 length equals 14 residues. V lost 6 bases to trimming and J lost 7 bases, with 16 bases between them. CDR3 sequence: CASRTGDGMNEQFF. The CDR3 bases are TGTGCCAGCAGGACGGGGGACGGGATGAATGAGCAGTTCTTC.

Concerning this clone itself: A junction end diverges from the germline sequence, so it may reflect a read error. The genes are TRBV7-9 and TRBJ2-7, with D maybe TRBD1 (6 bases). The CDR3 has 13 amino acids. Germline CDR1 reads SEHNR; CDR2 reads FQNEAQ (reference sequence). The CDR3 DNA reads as TGTTCCAGCTTCGGGACACCCAACTACGAGCAGTACTTC. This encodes CSSFGTPNYEQYF.

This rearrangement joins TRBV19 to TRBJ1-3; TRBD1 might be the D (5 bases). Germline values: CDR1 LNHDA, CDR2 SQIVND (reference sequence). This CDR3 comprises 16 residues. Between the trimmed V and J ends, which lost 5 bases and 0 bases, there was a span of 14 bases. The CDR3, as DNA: TGTGCCAGTAGTGTGAGACAGCTCCTCTCTGGAAACACCATATATTTT. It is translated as CASSVRQLLSGNTIYF.

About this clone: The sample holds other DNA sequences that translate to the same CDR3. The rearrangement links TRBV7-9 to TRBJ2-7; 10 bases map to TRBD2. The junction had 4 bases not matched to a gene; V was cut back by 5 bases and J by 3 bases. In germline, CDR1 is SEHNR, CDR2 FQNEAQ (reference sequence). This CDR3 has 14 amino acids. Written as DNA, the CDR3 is TGTGCCAGCAGCCTACTAGCGGGGAGCTACGAGCAGTACTTC. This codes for CASSLLAGSYEQYF.

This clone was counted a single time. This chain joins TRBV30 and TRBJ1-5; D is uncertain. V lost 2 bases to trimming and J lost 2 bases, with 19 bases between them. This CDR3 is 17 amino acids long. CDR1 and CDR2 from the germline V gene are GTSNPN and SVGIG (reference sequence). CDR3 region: CAWSSGLSGHGNQPQHF. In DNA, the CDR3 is TGTGCCTGGAGTTCTGGACTTAGCGGGCACGGCAATCAGCCCCAGCATTTT.

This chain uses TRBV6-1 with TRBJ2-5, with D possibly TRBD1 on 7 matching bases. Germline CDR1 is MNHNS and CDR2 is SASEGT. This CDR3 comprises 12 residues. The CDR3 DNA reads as TGTACGCTGCGGGGACAGCAAGAGACCCAGTACTTC. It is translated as CTLRGQQETQYF.

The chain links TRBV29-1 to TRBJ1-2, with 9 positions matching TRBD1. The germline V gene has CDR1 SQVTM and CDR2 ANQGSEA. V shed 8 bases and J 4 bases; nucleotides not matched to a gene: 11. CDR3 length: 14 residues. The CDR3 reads CSIGPGQGVYGYTF. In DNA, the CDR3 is TGCAGCATCGGGCCGGGACAGGGCGTCTATGGCTACACCTTC. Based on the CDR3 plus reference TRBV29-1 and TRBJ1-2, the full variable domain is SAVISQKPSRDICQRGTSLTIQCQVDSQVTMMFWYRQQPGQSLTLIATANQGSEATYESGFVIDKFPISRPNLTFSTLTVSNMSPEDSSIYLCSIGPGQGVYGYTFGSGTRLTVV.

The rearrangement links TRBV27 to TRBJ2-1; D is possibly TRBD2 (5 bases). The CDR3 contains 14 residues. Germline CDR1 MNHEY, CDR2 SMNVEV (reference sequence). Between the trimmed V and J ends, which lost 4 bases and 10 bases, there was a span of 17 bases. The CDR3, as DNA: TGTGCCAGCAGTTCCCCCTGGGCGGACTGGGAGCAGTTCTTC. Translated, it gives CASSSPWADWEQFF.

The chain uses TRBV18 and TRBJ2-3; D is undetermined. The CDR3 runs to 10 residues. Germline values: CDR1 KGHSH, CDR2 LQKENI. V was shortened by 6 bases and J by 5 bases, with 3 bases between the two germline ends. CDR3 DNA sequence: TGTGCCAGCTCGAGAGATACGCAGTATTTT. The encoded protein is CASSRDTQYF.

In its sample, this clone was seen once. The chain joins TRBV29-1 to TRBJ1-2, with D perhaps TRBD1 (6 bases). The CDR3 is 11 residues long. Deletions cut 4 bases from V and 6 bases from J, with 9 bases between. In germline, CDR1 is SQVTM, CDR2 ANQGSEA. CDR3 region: CSVGPGDGYTF. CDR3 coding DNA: TGCAGCGTTGGACCAGGGGATGGCTACACCTTC.

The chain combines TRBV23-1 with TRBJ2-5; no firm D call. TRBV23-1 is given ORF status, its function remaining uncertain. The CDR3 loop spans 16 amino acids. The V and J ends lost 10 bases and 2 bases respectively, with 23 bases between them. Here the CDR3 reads CAKLRWQQCQQETQYF. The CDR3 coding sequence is TGCGCCAAGCTCAGGTGGCAGCAATGTCAACAAGAGACCCAGTACTTC.